This T cell receptor beta chain stems from a study of human T cells and chemical hapten exposure. Germline CDR1 is SGHRS and CDR2 is YFSETQ. The CDR3 totals 15 residues. V was shortened by 2 bases and J by 7 bases, with 15 bases between the two germline ends. This sample's time point: patch test 3, about 24 weeks after DPC sensitization. The treatment is: therapeutic diphenylcyclopropenone sensitization with weekly scalp DPC. The study enrolled 18 to 70-year-old alopecia patients suitable for DPC. In the original analysis: Sample TCR totals centred on a median of approximately 95,000, ranging about 23,224 to 700,000. A single record per CDR3 protein comes from TCRdb applying MiXCR to the RACE reads. TCRdb assigned the V and J calls; the authors' analysis was not used. The sample yields some 74,000 distinct CDR3 sequences, 10% to 15% seen once. This clonotype has only a few counts.

The chain couples TRBV5-1 to TRBJ2-2, with D perhaps TRBD1 (6 bases). This receptor was obtained from a woman in her fifties or sixties with alopecia areata. Some clones in this sample may be carry-over from other donors' samples. This sample comprised whole blood, obtained in connection with sensitization to the hapten diphenylcyclopropenone (DPC). This CDR3 is CASSLTGLTDGELFF. The CDR3 nucleotides are TGCGCCAGCAGCTTAACAGGGCTGACGGACGGGGAGCTGTTTTTT.